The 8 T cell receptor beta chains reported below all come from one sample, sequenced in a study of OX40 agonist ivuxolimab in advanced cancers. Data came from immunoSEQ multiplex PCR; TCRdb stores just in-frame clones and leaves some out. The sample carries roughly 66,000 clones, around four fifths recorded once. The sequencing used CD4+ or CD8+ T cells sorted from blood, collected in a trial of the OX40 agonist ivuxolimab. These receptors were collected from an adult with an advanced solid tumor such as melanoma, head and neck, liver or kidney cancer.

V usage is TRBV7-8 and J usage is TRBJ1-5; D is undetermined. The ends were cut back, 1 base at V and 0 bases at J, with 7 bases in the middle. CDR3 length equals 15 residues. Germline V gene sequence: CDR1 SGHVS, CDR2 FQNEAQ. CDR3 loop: CASSLDGISNQPQHF. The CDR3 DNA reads TGTGCCAGCAGCTTAGACGGTATTAGCAATCAGCCCCAGCATTTT.

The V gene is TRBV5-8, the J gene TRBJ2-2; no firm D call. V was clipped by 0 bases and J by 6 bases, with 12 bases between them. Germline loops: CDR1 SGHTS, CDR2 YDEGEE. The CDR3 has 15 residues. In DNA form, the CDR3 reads TGTGCCAGCAGCTTGGGGGTCAGGTCGTCCGGGGAGCTGTTTTTT. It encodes CASSLGVRSSGELFF. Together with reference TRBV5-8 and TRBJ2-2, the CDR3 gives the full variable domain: EAGVTQSPTHLIKTRGQQATLRCSPISGHTSVYWYQQALGLGLQFLLWYDEGEERNRGNFPPRFSGRQFPNYSSELNVNALELEDSALYLCASSLGVRSSGELFFGEGSRLTVL.

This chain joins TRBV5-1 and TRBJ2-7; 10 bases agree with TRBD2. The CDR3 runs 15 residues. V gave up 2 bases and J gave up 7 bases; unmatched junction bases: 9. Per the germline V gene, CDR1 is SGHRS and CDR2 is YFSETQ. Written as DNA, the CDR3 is TGCGCCAGCAGCTTAAGCGGGAGGGATCCCAGGGAGCAGTACTTC. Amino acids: CASSLSGRDPREQYF.

The CDR3 sequence: CAISDSSVGEQYF. Here the CDR3 DNA reads TGTGCCATCAGTGATTCATCGGTTGGGGAGCAGTACTTC. The chain recombines TRBV10-3 with TRBJ2-7; D not resolved. The V gene's germline CDR1 is ENHRY and CDR2 SYGVKD. Trimming removed 3 bases from V and 7 bases from J, with 13 bases in between. The CDR3 length is 13 residues.

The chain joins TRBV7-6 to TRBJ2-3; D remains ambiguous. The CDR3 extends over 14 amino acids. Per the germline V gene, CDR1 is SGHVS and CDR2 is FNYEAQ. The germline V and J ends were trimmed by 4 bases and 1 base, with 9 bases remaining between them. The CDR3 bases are TGTGCCAGCAGCTATGACGCCCGCACAGATACGCAGTATTTT. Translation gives CASSYDARTDTQYF.

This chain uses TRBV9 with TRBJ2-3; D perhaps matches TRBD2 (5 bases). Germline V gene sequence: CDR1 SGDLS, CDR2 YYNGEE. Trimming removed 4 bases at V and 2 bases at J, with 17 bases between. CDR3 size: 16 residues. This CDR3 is CASSPRGERSTDTQYF. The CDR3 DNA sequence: TGTGCCAGCAGCCCGAGAGGAGAGCGGTCCACAGATACGCAGTATTTT. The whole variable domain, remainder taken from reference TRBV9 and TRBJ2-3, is DSGVTQTPKHLITATGQRVTLRCSPRSGDLSVYWYQQSLDQGLQFLIQYYNGEERAKGNILERFSAQQFPDLHSELNLSSLELGDSALYFCASSPRGERSTDTQYFGPGTRLTVL.

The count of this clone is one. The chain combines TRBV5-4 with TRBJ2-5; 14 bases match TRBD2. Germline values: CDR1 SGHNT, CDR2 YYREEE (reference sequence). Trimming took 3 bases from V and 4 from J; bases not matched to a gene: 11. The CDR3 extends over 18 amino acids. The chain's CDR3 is CASSSPGLAGERGETQYF. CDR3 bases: TGTGCCAGCAGCTCACCGGGACTAGCGGGAGAGAGGGGAGAGACCCAGTACTTC.

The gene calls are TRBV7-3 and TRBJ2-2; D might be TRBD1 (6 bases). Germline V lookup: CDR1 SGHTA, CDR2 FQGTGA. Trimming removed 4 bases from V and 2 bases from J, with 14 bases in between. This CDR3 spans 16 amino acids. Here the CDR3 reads CASSSTTGTNTGELFF. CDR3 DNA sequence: TGTGCCAGCAGCTCAACAACCGGGACAAACACCGGGGAGCTGTTTTTT.